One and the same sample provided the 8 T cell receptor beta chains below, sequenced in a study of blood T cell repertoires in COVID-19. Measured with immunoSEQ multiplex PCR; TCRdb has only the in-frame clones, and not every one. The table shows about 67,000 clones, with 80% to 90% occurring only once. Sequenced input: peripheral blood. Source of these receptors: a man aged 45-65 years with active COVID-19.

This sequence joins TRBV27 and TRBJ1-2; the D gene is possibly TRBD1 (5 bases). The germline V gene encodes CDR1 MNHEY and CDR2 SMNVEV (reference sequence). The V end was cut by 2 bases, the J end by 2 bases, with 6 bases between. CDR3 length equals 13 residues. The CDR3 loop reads CASSLKGNYGYTF. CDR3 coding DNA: TGTGCCAGCAGTTTAAAGGGGAACTATGGCTACACCTTC.

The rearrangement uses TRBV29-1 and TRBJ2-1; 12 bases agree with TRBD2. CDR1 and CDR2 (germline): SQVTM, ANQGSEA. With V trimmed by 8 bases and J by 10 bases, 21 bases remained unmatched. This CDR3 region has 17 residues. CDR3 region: CSFGTSGHPLPTTEQFF. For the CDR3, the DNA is TGCAGCTTTGGGACTAGCGGGCACCCCCTTCCTACAACAGAGCAGTTCTTC.

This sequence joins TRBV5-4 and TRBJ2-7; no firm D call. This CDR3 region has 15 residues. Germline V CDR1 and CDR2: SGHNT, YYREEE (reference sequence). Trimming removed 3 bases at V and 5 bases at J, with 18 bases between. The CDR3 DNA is TGTGCCAGCAGCTCCGCGACCCGAGGTTTACACGAGCAGTACTTC. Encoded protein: CASSSATRGLHEQYF.

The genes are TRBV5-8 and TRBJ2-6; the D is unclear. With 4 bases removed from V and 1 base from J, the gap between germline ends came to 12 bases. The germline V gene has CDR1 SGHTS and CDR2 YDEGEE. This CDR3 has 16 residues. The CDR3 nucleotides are TGTGCCAGCAGCCGGCCCCGCGGTTCTGGGGCCAACGTCCTGACTTTC. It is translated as CASSRPRGSGANVLTF.

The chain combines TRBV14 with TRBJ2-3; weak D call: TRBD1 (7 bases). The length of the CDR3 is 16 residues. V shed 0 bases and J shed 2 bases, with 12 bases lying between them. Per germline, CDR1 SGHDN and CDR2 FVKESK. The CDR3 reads CASSQDFRGATDTQYF. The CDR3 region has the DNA TGTGCCAGCAGCCAAGATTTCAGGGGGGCCACAGATACGCAGTATTTT.

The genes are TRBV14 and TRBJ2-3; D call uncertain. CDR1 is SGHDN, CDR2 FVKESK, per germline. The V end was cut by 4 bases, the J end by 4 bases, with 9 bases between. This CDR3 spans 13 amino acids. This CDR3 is CASSPENSDTQYF. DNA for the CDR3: TGTGCCAGCAGCCCGGAGAATTCAGATACGCAGTATTTT.

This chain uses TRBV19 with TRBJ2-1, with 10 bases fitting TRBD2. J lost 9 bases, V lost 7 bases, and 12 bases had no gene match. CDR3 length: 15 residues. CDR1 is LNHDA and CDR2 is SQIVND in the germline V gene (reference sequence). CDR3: CASTKSGGVRVEQFF. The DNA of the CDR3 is TGTGCCAGTACCAAAAGCGGGGGGGTCAGGGTTGAGCAGTTCTTC.

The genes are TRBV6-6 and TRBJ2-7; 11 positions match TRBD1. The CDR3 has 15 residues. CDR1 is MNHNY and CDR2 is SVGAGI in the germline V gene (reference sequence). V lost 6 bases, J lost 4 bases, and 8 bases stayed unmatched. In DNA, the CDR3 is TGTGCCAGCAGCTCACAGGACAGGGGGCAGTACGAGCAGTACTTC. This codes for CASSSQDRGQYEQYF.